These T cell receptor beta chains were read from a single sample in a study of OX40 agonist ivuxolimab in advanced cancers. Clones were sequenced by immunoSEQ multiplex PCR, and TCRdb holds only the in-frame ones, with some missing. The sample lists more than 20,000 clones, approximately 91% occurring once. Specimen: CD4+ or CD8+ T cells sorted from blood, collected in a trial of the OX40 agonist ivuxolimab. These receptors originate from an adult with an advanced solid tumor such as melanoma, head and neck, liver or kidney cancer. Each CDR3 is given with its conserved first and last residue.

cdr3_length: 12
j_call: TRBJ1-4
v_call: TRBV12-2
cdr3_aa: CASRLAWEKLFF

cdr3_length: 14
j_call: TRBJ2-7
v_call: TRBV2
cdr3_aa: CASSEAGASYEQYF

cdr3_length: 14
j_call: TRBJ1-1
v_call: TRBV2
cdr3_aa: CAILLYDRNTEAFF

cdr3_length: 14
j_call: TRBJ2-2
v_call: TRBV9
cdr3_aa: CASSSRQGPGELFF

cdr3_length: 14
j_call: TRBJ2-7
v_call: TRBV7-6
cdr3_aa: CASSNRDRVDEQYF

cdr3_length: 13
j_call: TRBJ2-7
v_call: TRBV7-3
cdr3_aa: CASSLGGFHEQYF

cdr3_length: 13
j_call: TRBJ2-2
v_call: TRBV7-9
cdr3_aa: CASSLQGFGELFF

cdr3_length: 14
j_call: TRBJ2-7
v_call: TRBV28
cdr3_aa: CASSSPDFGSEQYF

cdr3_length: 14
j_call: TRBJ2-7
v_call: TRBV7-9
cdr3_aa: CASSLDTGSYEQYF

cdr3_length: 14
j_call: TRBJ2-7
v_call: TRBV10-3
cdr3_aa: CAISPGTSGYEQYF

cdr3_length: 12
j_call: TRBJ2-1
v_call: TRBV27
cdr3_aa: CASSFDGDEQFF

cdr3_length: 16
j_call: TRBJ1-1
v_call: TRBV19
cdr3_aa: CASTDATFRMNTEAFF

cdr3_length: 15
j_call: TRBJ1-4
v_call: TRBV28
cdr3_aa: CASSYRDATNEKLFF

cdr3_length: 13
j_call: TRBJ1-1
v_call: TRBV7-6
cdr3_aa: CASSRGQNTEAFF

cdr3_length: 16
j_call: TRBJ2-5
v_call: TRBV18
cdr3_aa: CASSPGREANQETQYF

cdr3_length: 16
j_call: TRBJ2-1
v_call: TRBV27
cdr3_aa: CASSFSLAGAYNEQFF

cdr3_length: 15
j_call: TRBJ1-5
v_call: TRBV28
cdr3_aa: CASSLGQRINQPQHF

cdr3_length: 16
j_call: TRBJ1-1
v_call: TRBV9
cdr3_aa: CASSVGSGRGNTEAFF

cdr3_length: 11
j_call: TRBJ2-1
v_call: TRBV6-1
cdr3_aa: CASSPRDEQFF

cdr3_length: 14
j_call: TRBJ1-2
v_call: TRBV13
cdr3_aa: CASSLERGYYGYTF

cdr3_length: 13
j_call: TRBJ2-2
v_call: TRBV6-1
cdr3_aa: CAGLAGVAGELFF

cdr3_length: 15
j_call: TRBJ1-5
v_call: TRBV15
cdr3_aa: CATSRDQGSNQPQHF

cdr3_length: 17
j_call: TRBJ2-5
v_call: TRBV2
cdr3_aa: CASSESLAGILRETQYF

cdr3_length: 18
j_call: TRBJ2-4
v_call: TRBV5-3
cdr3_aa: CARSLVGGHSLAKNIQYF

cdr3_length: 16
j_call: TRBJ2-1
v_call: TRBV11-3
cdr3_aa: CASSYRDRGPYNEQFF

cdr3_length: 16
j_call: TRBJ2-1
v_call: TRBV2
cdr3_aa: CASSVPPSSILNEQFF

cdr3_length: 15
j_call: TRBJ2-1
v_call: TRBV18
cdr3_aa: CASYRTSGSFNEQFF

cdr3_length: 13
j_call: TRBJ1-1
v_call: TRBV5-4
cdr3_aa: CASSPAMGTEAFF

cdr3_length: 16
j_call: TRBJ1-6
v_call: TRBV5-4
cdr3_aa: CASSPPWTDQPRSLHF

cdr3_length: 13
j_call: TRBJ2-7
v_call: TRBV7-9
cdr3_aa: CASSLVVTEEQYF

cdr3_length: 14
j_call: TRBJ2-2
v_call: TRBV27
cdr3_aa: CASSFGGPGGELFF

cdr3_length: 17
j_call: TRBJ2-1
v_call: TRBV7-9
cdr3_aa: CASSPGLAGVLNNEQFF

cdr3_length: 16
j_call: TRBJ1-2
v_call: TRBV5-4
cdr3_aa: CASSSSRDRAGHGYTF

cdr3_length: 10
j_call: TRBJ1-1
v_call: TRBV2
cdr3_aa: CASSRVEAFF

cdr3_length: 16
j_call: TRBJ2-2
v_call: TRBV4-1
cdr3_aa: CASSQPGQVYTGELFF

cdr3_length: 12
j_call: TRBJ2-5
v_call: TRBV11-2
cdr3_aa: CASSFTKETQYF

cdr3_length: 13
j_call: TRBJ1-1
v_call: TRBV4-1
cdr3_aa: CASSPKLGTSAFF

cdr3_length: 13
j_call: TRBJ2-2
v_call: TRBV7-2
cdr3_aa: CASGAGAGGELFF

cdr3_length: 16
j_call: TRBJ2-6
v_call: TRBV7-8
cdr3_aa: CASEGGRGAGANVLAF

cdr3_length: 15
j_call: TRBJ2-5
v_call: TRBV7-2
cdr3_aa: CASSLNVRLQETQYF

cdr3_length: 15
j_call: TRBJ2-7
v_call: TRBV6-5
cdr3_aa: CASRRSGQGAYEQYF

cdr3_length: 13
j_call: TRBJ2-1
v_call: TRBV6-9
cdr3_aa: CASSPYVAAEQFF

cdr3_length: 15
j_call: TRBJ2-7
v_call: TRBV5-1
cdr3_aa: CASSHEDGDGDEQYF

cdr3_length: 15
j_call: TRBJ2-2
v_call: TRBV9
cdr3_aa: CASSVDGLDSGELFF

cdr3_length: 18
j_call: TRBJ2-3
v_call: TRBV28
cdr3_aa: CATLDTMTLTRGTDTQYF

cdr3_length: 13
j_call: TRBJ2-3
v_call: TRBV30
cdr3_aa: CAWTGPGDDTQYF

cdr3_length: 15
j_call: TRBJ2-3
v_call: TRBV7-3
cdr3_aa: CASSPGTTSTDTQYF

cdr3_length: 13
j_call: TRBJ2-2
v_call: TRBV7-9
cdr3_aa: CAPGGGRPGELFF

cdr3_length: 16
j_call: TRBJ2-3
v_call: TRBV7-9
cdr3_aa: CASSSRSGGITNTQYF

cdr3_length: 12
j_call: TRBJ2-3
v_call: TRBV9
cdr3_aa: CASEQVTDTQYF

cdr3_length: 12
j_call: TRBJ2-7
v_call: TRBV28
cdr3_aa: CANLASSYEQYF

cdr3_length: 13
j_call: TRBJ2-5
v_call: TRBV7-2
cdr3_aa: CASSLSGVETQYF

cdr3_length: 15
j_call: TRBJ2-7
v_call: TRBV19
cdr3_aa: CASSIVQGSSYEQYF

cdr3_length: 18
j_call: TRBJ2-2
v_call: TRBV7-2
cdr3_aa: CASSRGLAGGINTGELFF

cdr3_length: 17
j_call: TRBJ2-3
v_call: TRBV30
cdr3_aa: CAWDPDSDRENTDTQYF

cdr3_length: 16
j_call: TRBJ1-6
v_call: TRBV9
cdr3_aa: CASSAGGGLSDSPLHF

cdr3_length: 17
j_call: TRBJ2-5
v_call: TRBV7-2
cdr3_aa: CASSPHWSSGDQETQYF

cdr3_length: 14
j_call: TRBJ2-1
v_call: TRBV11-2
cdr3_aa: CASSLRDVERGQFF

cdr3_length: 13
j_call: TRBJ1-1
v_call: TRBV2
cdr3_aa: CATPGGTNTEAFF

cdr3_length: 14
j_call: TRBJ2-7
v_call: TRBV7-6
cdr3_aa: CASSAGTGDYEQYF